The 20 T cell receptor beta chains below were found in one sample sequenced in a study of T cell repertoires in aging, cancer and after chemotherapy. Multiplex touch-down PCR with TRB-A/B primers amplified rearranged V-D-J TRB sequences. In TCRdb, the multiplex PCR reads were re-called with MiXCR into one record per CDR3 protein. The sample records several thousand distinct CDR3 sequences, 33% being singletons. TCR beta rearrangements were amplified from peripheral blood genomic DNA. Material for sequencing was blood. These receptors came from a human donor in good health. The donor label of this sample is uncertain.

The V gene is TRBV6-2 or TRBV6-3, the J gene TRBJ1-6; D gene ambiguous. The CDR3 has 20 amino acids. V was pared by 2 bases and J by 4 bases, with 24 bases between. Germline V lookup: CDR1 MNHEY, CDR2 SVGEGT. The CDR3 here is CASSYAEFKRKPPYNSPLHF. Written as DNA, the CDR3 is TGTGCCAGCAGTTACGCGGAGTTTAAGAGGAAGCCACCGTATAATTCACCCCTCCACTTT.

V gene TRBV14 combines with J gene TRBJ2-5, with D unresolved. The CDR3 is 11 residues long. Germline V gene lookup returns CDR1 SGHDN and CDR2 FVKESK. Trimming cost V 1 base and J 7 bases, with 4 bases left between them. DNA of the CDR3: TGTGCCAGCAGCCAAGGGGGGACCCAGTACTTC. Translation gives CASSQGGTQYF.

V usage is TRBV15 and J usage is TRBJ2-3; possibly TRBD1 for D (6 bases). Germline V gene sequence: CDR1 LNHNV, CDR2 YYDKDF (reference sequence). The CDR3 loop spans 14 amino acids. V lost 1 base and J lost 7, with 12 bases in between. CDR3 in amino acids: CATSRGGQMNTQYF. The DNA for the CDR3 is TGTGCCACCAGCAGAGGGGGACAAATGAATACGCAGTATTTT.

CDR3 bases: TGTGCCAGCAGCTTAGGAAGGGGGCAATCCTACAATGAGCAGTTCTTC. It specifies CASSLGRGQSYNEQFF. V usage is TRBV13 and J usage is TRBJ2-1; 7 nucleotides agree with TRBD1. V gave up 0 bases and J gave up 1 base; unmatched junction bases: 3. The CDR3 length is 16 residues. Germline V lookup: CDR1 PRHDT, CDR2 FYEKMQ (reference sequence).

This clonotype is deemed medium-sized (0.01 to 0.1%). The chain couples TRBV19 to TRBJ2-2; D unclear. The CDR3 is 12 amino acids. Trimming cost V 7 bases and J 6 bases, with 9 bases left between them. Germline lookup yields CDR1 LNHDA and CDR2 SQIVND (reference sequence). The CDR3 spells CASNWAAGELFF. CDR3 bases: TGTGCCAGTAATTGGGCAGCCGGGGAGCTGTTTTTT.

J is TRBJ2-7 and V is TRBV5-4; 8 nucleotides line up with TRBD2. The CDR3 extends over 13 amino acids. V gave up 0 bases and J gave up 7 bases; unmatched junction bases: 3. Germline CDR1 is SGHNT and CDR2 is YYREEE (reference sequence). In nucleotides, the CDR3 is TGTGCCAGCAGCTTGGACCGGGGGGGTGAGCAGTACTTC. Protein product: CASSLDRGGEQYF. Complete variable domain (other parts from reference TRBV5-4 and TRBJ2-7): ETGVTQSPTHLIKTRGQQVTLRCSSQSGHNTVSWYQQALGQGPQFIFQYYREEENGRGNFPPRFSGLQFPNYSSELNVNALELDDSALYLCASSLDRGGEQYFGPGTRLTVT.

The chain has TRBV5-6 and TRBJ2-7; D might be TRBD1 or TRBD2, each matching 5 bases. CDR3 size: 15 residues. Deletions cut 4 bases from V and 0 bases from J, with 14 bases between. Germline V gene lookup returns CDR1 SGHDT and CDR2 YYEEEE. The CDR3 protein is CASSPRRDLSYEQYF. The CDR3 bases are TGTGCCAGCAGCCCACGCCGGGACCTCTCCTACGAGCAGTACTTC.

The V call is TRBV5-6, the J call TRBJ2-7; TRBD1 might be the D (6 bases). This CDR3 comprises 15 residues. The V gene's germline CDR1 is SGHDT and CDR2 YYEEEE. V lost 6 bases to trimming and J lost 1 base, with 17 bases between them. The CDR3, as DNA: TGTGCCAGCACCCGCTCCGGGACACTATCCTACGAGCAGTACTTC. Its protein is CASTRSGTLSYEQYF.

This clonotype is medium-sized within its sample. The chain recombines TRBV6-5 with TRBJ2-5; 7 bases are shared with TRBD1. CDR1 and CDR2 from the germline V gene are MNHEY and SVGAGI. The V and J ends lost 6 bases and 7 bases, in that order; junction bases with no gene match: 8. The CDR3 has 13 amino acids. The CDR3 protein is CASRDRIGVTQYF. In nucleotides, the CDR3 is TGTGCCAGCAGGGACAGGATTGGTGTGACCCAGTACTTC.

CDR3 sequence (DNA): TGTGCCAGCAGCTTACGGGGGAGAGAGACCCAGTACTTC. It specifies CASSLRGRETQYF. The chain uses TRBV7-2 and TRBJ2-5; a weak D match, TRBD2 (6 bases). Germline V gene data show CDR1 as SGHTA and CDR2 as FQGNSA. CDR3 length equals 13 residues. V was cut by 2 bases and J by 4 bases, with 8 bases left in between.

The rearrangement links TRBV15 to TRBJ1-5, with a weak D call TRBD1 (6 bases). The V end lost 1 base, the J end lost 3 bases, and 16 bases lay between the germline ends. CDR3 length equals 17 residues. Germline CDR1 LNHNV, CDR2 YYDKDF (reference sequence). The CDR3: CATSRGGRTEINQPQHF. DNA of the CDR3: TGTGCCACCAGCAGAGGTGGTCGGACAGAAATCAATCAGCCCCAGCATTTT.

This chain joins TRBV6-5 and TRBJ2-1; 11 bases fit TRBD2. This CDR3 region has 16 residues. The V gene's germline CDR1 is MNHEY and CDR2 SVGAGI. V dropped 6 bases and J dropped 4; count of bases not matched to a gene: 8. The CDR3 DNA reads as TGTGCCAGCAGATCCCTAGCGGGGGGAGGATACAATGAGCAGTTCTTC. This sequence encodes CASRSLAGGGYNEQFF.

This clonotype has more than one count but fewer than ten. The rearrangement links TRBV24-1 to TRBJ2-2, with 9 nucleotides matching TRBD1. The CDR3 sequence is 15 residues long. Germline V gene data show CDR1 as KGHDR and CDR2 as SFDVKD. V trimming: 3 bases; J trimming: 7 bases; junction bases outside the gene matches: 5. The CDR3 reads CATSDTGQGNGELFF. CDR3 coding DNA: TGTGCCACCAGTGATACCGGACAGGGGAACGGGGAGCTGTTTTTT.

The chain employs TRBV5-6 and TRBJ2-1; TRBD2 matches 10 bases. The CDR3 consists of 16 residues. Per germline, CDR1 SGHDT and CDR2 YYEEEE. The V and J ends lost 5 bases and 0 bases, in that order; junction bases with no gene match: 5. Here the CDR3 reads CASRVSGGSSYNEQFF. For the CDR3, the DNA is TGTGCCAGCAGGGTTAGCGGGGGGAGCTCCTACAATGAGCAGTTCTTC.

This clonotype is categorized as medium-sized. This chain connects TRBV6-5 to TRBJ2-6; unclear D gene. Germline V gives CDR1 MNHEY, CDR2 SVGAGI. The CDR3 loop spans 19 amino acids. The ends were cut back, 6 bases at V and 0 bases at J, with 21 bases in the middle. The CDR3 here is CASSRTGATAFSGANVLTF. In DNA form, the CDR3 reads TGTGCCAGCAGCCGAACCGGTGCTACAGCCTTCTCTGGGGCCAACGTCCTGACTTTC.

The chain employs TRBV27 and TRBJ2-7; D is unresolved. The V end was cut by 6 bases, the J end by 0 bases, with 15 bases between. This CDR3 contains 15 residues. Germline V gene sequence: CDR1 MNHEY, CDR2 SMNVEV (reference sequence). The CDR3 region is CASSPRQFFSYEQYF. The CDR3 region has the DNA TGTGCCAGCAGCCCCCGGCAGTTTTTCTCCTACGAGCAGTACTTC.

This clonotype was found once. The chain uses TRBV6-1 and TRBJ1-6, with D perhaps TRBD1 (5 bases). V was clipped by 1 base and J by 2 bases, with 6 bases between them. The CDR3 is made up of 15 amino acids. Per germline, CDR1 MNHNS and CDR2 SASEGT. CDR3 nucleotide sequence: TGTGCCAGCAGTGAAGTGGGGGCCTATAATTCACCCCTCCACTTT. Protein: CASSEVGAYNSPLHF.

The V call is TRBV14, the J call TRBJ2-1, with 8 bases fitting TRBD1. There are 16 residues in the CDR3. The V gene's germline CDR1 is SGHDN and CDR2 FVKESK. V gave up 4 bases and J gave up 5 bases; unmatched junction bases: 10. CDR3 region: CASSLLGQGTHNEQFF. For the CDR3, the DNA is TGTGCCAGCAGCCTCCTTGGACAGGGTACCCACAATGAGCAGTTCTTC.

This clonotype has more than one count but fewer than ten. The chain couples TRBV6-1 to TRBJ2-2, with D unresolved. Trimming took off 3 bases at V and 4 bases at J, with 12 bases between the two ends. Germline V lookup: CDR1 MNHNS, CDR2 SASEGT. The CDR3 covers 15 residues. CDR3 nucleotides: TGTGCCAGCAGTGATCCTTTATGGCTCACCGGGGAGCTGTTTTTT. It is translated as CASSDPLWLTGELFF.

This rearrangement joins TRBV10-3 to TRBJ2-3; D not certain. The CDR3 spans 12 residues. Germline-derived CDR1 and CDR2 are ENHRY and SYGVKD. Trimming pared 5 bases from V and 4 bases from J, leaving 7 bases between. The chain's CDR3 is CAISFHADTQYF. The CDR3 DNA sequence: TGTGCCATCAGTTTTCATGCAGATACGCAGTATTTT.